This entry lists 10 T cell receptor beta chains sequenced from one sample in a study of blood T cell repertoires in COVID-19. Here immunoSEQ multiplex PCR was the method, and the copy in TCRdb shows in-frame clones only, minus some. Of 210,000 or so clones listed, 86% are singletons. Specimen: PBMCs or T cells enriched from blood (not recorded which). These receptors originate from a woman between 45 and 65 years old in a cohort exposed to, infected with or recovered from COVID-19 (not recorded which).

The rearrangement links TRBV25-1 to TRBJ1-1; D might be TRBD1 (5 bases). Germline V gives CDR1 MGHDK, CDR2 SYGVNS. Trimming removed 2 bases from V and 1 base from J, with 11 bases in between. This CDR3 region has 15 residues. The CDR3 DNA is TGTGCCAGCAGTGAAAGTGGGGCGGCGAACACTGAAGCTTTCTTT. This codes for CASSESGAANTEAFF. The variable domain in full, with the rest retrieved from reference TRBV25-1 and TRBJ1-1, is EADIYQTPRYLVIGTGKKITLECSQTMGHDKMYWYQQDPGMELHLIHYSYGVNSTEKGDLSSESTVSRIRTEHFPLTLESARPSHTSQYLCASSESGAANTEAFFGQGTRLTVV.

Here the CDR3 DNA reads TGTGCCAGCTCACCAGGGGGCCTTACCTACGAGCAGTACTTC. This codes for CASSPGGLTYEQYF. The V and J genes are TRBV18 and TRBJ2-7, with D tentatively TRBD1 (6 bases). Germline values: CDR1 KGHSH, CDR2 LQKENI. This CDR3 region has 14 residues. V was trimmed by 2 bases and J by 2 bases, leaving 10 bases between them. The full variable domain, with the rest looked up from reference TRBV18 and TRBJ2-7, is NAGVMQNPRHLVRRRGQEARLRCSPMKGHSHVYWYRQLPEEGLKFMVYLQKENIIDESGMPKERFSAEFPKEGPSILRIQQVVRGDSAAYFCASSPGGLTYEQYFGPGTRLTVT.

The genes are TRBV19 and TRBJ2-5, with 7 bases fitting TRBD1. This CDR3 has 14 amino acids. Germline V gene lookup returns CDR1 LNHDA and CDR2 SQIVND (reference sequence). Trimming took 9 bases from V and 4 from J; bases not matched to a gene: 11. Written as DNA, the CDR3 is TGTGCCAGCCGGGACAGTCACCCCCCAGAGACCCAGTACTTC. It encodes CASRDSHPPETQYF.

The J gene is TRBJ1-6, the V gene TRBV14; the D gene is possibly TRBD1 (5 bases). The germline V gene has CDR1 SGHDN and CDR2 FVKESK. The V and J ends lost 6 bases and 9 bases respectively, with 15 bases between them. This CDR3 is 14 amino acids long. CDR3 nucleotides: TGTGCCAGCAGTCAGGCAGGGTTGGGTTCACCCCTCCACTTT. Protein product: CASSQAGLGSPLHF.

V is TRBV19 and J is TRBJ2-7, with 7 bases identical to TRBD2. V shed 4 bases, J shed 6 bases, and the junction held 9 bases outside the gene matches. Per germline, CDR1 LNHDA and CDR2 SQIVND (reference sequence). The CDR3 sequence is 14 residues long. The CDR3 is CASSTGTTSREQYF. Written as DNA, the CDR3 is TGTGCCAGTAGTACCGGGACTACCTCCCGCGAGCAGTACTTC.

V is TRBV11-2 and J is TRBJ1-6; 7 nucleotides line up with TRBD1. Looked up from germline, CDR1 is SGHAT and CDR2 is FQNNGV. The CDR3 totals 15 residues. V lost 1 base, J lost 6 bases, and 3 bases stayed unmatched. As DNA, the CDR3 is TGTGCCAGCAGCTTAGCAGGGGGATTTAATTCACCCCTCCACTTT. Protein: CASSLAGGFNSPLHF. Full variable domain (remainder filled in from reference TRBV11-2 and TRBJ1-6): EAGVAQSPRYKIIEKRQSVAFWCNPISGHATLYWYQQILGQGPKLLIQFQNNGVVDDSQLPKDRFSAERLKGVDSTLKIQPAKLEDSAVYLCASSLAGGFNSPLHFGNGTRLTVT.

In DNA, the CDR3 is TGTGCCAGCAGTTACTCGAAGCCGGTCCTTACCGGGGAGCTGTTTTTT. As protein: CASSYSKPVLTGELFF. This chain uses TRBV6-6 with TRBJ2-2; D is unresolved. V was pared by 0 bases and J by 5 bases, with 13 bases between. Per the germline V gene, CDR1 is MNHNY and CDR2 is SVGAGI (reference sequence). The CDR3 extends over 16 amino acids.

The chain carries TRBV5-1 and TRBJ1-1; D ambiguous. CDR3 length: 13 amino acids. V shed 0 bases and J shed 4 bases, with 7 bases lying between them. From germline, CDR1 is SGHRS and CDR2 YFSETQ. CDR3 DNA sequence: TGCGCCAGCAGCTTGGAAGTCGGCACTGAAGCTTTCTTT. It specifies CASSLEVGTEAFF.

This chain joins TRBV27 and TRBJ1-6, with 9 positions matching TRBD1. CDR1 is MNHEY and CDR2 is SMNVEV in the germline V gene (reference sequence). The V segment lost 1 base and the J segment 0 bases; nucleotides outside the gene matches: 4. The CDR3 is made up of 18 amino acids. The chain's CDR3 is CASSLWTGESSYNSPLHF. DNA of the CDR3: TGTGCCAGCAGTTTATGGACAGGGGAGAGCTCCTATAATTCACCCCTCCACTTT.

CDR3 sequence: CASSFSTDTQYF. CDR3 coding DNA: TGTGCCAGCAGCTTTAGCACAGATACGCAGTATTTT. The genes are TRBV2 and TRBJ2-3, with D hard to call. This CDR3 has 12 amino acids. CDR1 is SNHLY, CDR2 FYNNEI, per germline. V was shortened by 6 bases and J by 0 bases, with 4 bases between the two germline ends. Looking up the rest from reference TRBV2 and TRBJ2-3 gives the full variable domain: EPEVTQTPSHQVTQMGQEVILRCVPISNHLYFYWYRQILGQKVEFLVSFYNNEISEKSEIFDDQFSVERPDGSNFTLKIRSTKLEDSAMYFCASSFSTDTQYFGPGTRLTVL.